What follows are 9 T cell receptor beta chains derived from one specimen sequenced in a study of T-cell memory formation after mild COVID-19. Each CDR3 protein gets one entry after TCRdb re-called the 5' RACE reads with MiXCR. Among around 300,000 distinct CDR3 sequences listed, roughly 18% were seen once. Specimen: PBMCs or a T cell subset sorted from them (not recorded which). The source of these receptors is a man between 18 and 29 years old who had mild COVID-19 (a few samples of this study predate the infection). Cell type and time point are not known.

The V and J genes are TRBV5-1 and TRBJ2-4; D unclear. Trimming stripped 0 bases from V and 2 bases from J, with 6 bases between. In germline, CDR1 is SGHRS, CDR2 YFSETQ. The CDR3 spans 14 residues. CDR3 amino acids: CASSLVSTKNIQYF. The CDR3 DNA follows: TGCGCCAGCAGCTTGGTCTCGACCAAAAACATTCAGTACTTC.

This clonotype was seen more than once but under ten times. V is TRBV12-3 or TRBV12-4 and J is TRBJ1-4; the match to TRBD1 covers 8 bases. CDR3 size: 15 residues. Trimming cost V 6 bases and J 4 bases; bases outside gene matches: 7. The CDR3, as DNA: TGTGCCAGCAGCAGGACAGGGCTGGATAATGAAAAACTGTTTTTT. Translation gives CASSRTGLDNEKLFF.

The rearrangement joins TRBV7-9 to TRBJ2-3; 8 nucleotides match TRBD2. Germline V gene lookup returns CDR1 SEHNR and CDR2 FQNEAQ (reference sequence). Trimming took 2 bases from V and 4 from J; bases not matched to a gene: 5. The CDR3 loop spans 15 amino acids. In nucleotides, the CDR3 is TGTGCCAGCAGCTTAATCGGGGGGGCGGCAGATACGCAGTATTTT. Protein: CASSLIGGAADTQYF.

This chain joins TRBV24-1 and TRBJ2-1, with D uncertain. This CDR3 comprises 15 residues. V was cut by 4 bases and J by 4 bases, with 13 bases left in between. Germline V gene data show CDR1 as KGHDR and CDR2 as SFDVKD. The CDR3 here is CATSDPVHGYNEQFF. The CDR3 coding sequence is TGTGCCACCAGTGACCCGGTACACGGATACAATGAGCAGTTCTTC.

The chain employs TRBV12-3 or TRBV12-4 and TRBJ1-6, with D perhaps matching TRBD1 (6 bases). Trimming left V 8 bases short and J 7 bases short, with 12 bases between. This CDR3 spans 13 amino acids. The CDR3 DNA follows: TGTGCCAGCTCAGGGGCTACGAATTCACCCCTCCACTTT. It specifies CASSGATNSPLHF.

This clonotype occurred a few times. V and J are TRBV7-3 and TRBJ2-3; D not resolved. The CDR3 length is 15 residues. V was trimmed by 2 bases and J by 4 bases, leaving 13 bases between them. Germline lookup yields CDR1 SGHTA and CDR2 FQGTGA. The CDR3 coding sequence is TGTGCCAGCAGCTTAGGCTTCGGAGAAGCAGATACGCAGTATTTT. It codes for CASSLGFGEADTQYF.

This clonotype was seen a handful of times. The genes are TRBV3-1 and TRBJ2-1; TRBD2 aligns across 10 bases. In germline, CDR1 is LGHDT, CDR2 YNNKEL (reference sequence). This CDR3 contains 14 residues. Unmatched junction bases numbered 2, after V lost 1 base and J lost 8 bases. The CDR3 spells CASSQVLAGDEQFF. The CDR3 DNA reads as TGTGCCAGCAGCCAAGTCCTAGCGGGAGATGAGCAGTTCTTC.

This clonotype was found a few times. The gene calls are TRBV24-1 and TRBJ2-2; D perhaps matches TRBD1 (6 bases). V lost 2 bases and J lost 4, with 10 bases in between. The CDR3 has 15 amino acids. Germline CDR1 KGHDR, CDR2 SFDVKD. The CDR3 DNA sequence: TGTGCCACCAGTGATTGGGACATCCCCACCGGGGAGCTGTTTTTT. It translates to CATSDWDIPTGELFF.

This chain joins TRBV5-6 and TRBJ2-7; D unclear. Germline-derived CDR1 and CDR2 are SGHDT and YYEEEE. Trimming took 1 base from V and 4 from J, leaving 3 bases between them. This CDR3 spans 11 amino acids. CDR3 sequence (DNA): TGTGCCAGCAGCTTGTTTTACGAGCAGTACGTC. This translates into CASSLFYEQYV.